These 10 T cell receptor beta chains share one sample of origin, sequenced in a study of T cell repertoires in cytomegalovirus infection. TCRdb reprocessed the reads with MiXCR, giving one entry per CDR3 protein. The sample carries about 250,000 distinct CDR3 sequences, 12% recorded once. Sequencing used PBMCs. These receptors were taken from a human donor in good health (CMV status not recorded). Some clones in this sample may be carry-over from other donors' samples.

The sample holds many counts of this clonotype. The rearrangement links TRBV7-2 to TRBJ1-1; no clear D gene. Germline V CDR1 and CDR2: SGHTA, FQGNSA. The ends were cut back, 6 bases at V and 3 bases at J, with 11 bases in the middle. This CDR3 has 13 amino acids. CDR3 residues: CASRWAWDTEAFF. The DNA for the CDR3 is TGTGCCAGCAGGTGGGCATGGGACACTGAAGCTTTCTTT. The whole variable domain, filled in from reference TRBV7-2 and TRBJ1-1, reads GAGVSQSPSNKVTEKGKDVELRCDPISGHTALYWYRQSLGQGLEFLIYFQGNSAPDKSGLPSDRFSAERTGGSVSTLTIQRTQQEDSAVYLCASRWAWDTEAFFGQGTRLTVV.

This clonotype was found a few times. The V and J genes are TRBV29-1 and TRBJ2-3; 8 bases are a match to TRBD2. This CDR3 has 16 amino acids. Germline V CDR1 and CDR2: SQVTM, ANQGSEA. The J segment lost 4 bases and the V segment lost 4 bases, leaving 13 bases of the junction unmatched. The CDR3 loop reads CSVGGGGAGAADTQYF. CDR3 bases: TGCAGCGTTGGGGGGGGAGGAGCGGGAGCTGCAGATACGCAGTATTTT.

This clonotype was recorded many times. V gene TRBV7-2 combines with J gene TRBJ2-5; a weak D match, TRBD1 (7 bases). The CDR3 consists of 13 residues. Germline V gives CDR1 SGHTA, CDR2 FQGNSA. V lost 3 bases, J lost 4 bases, and 9 bases lay in between. The CDR3 DNA is TGTGCCAGCAGCTTGCGGGACAGAGAGACCCAGTACTTC. This encodes CASSLRDRETQYF.

This clonotype was counted ten times or more. This rearrangement joins TRBV6-2 or TRBV6-3 to TRBJ2-7; possibly TRBD1 for D (6 bases). CDR1 is MNHEY, CDR2 SVGEGT, per germline. V gave up 9 bases and J gave up 3 bases, with 15 bases separating them. The CDR3 is 13 residues long. In DNA form, the CDR3 reads TGTGCCAGTCGAAAGACAGGATTCTACGAGCAGTACTTC. It specifies CASRKTGFYEQYF.

This clonotype appeared a few times. The genes are TRBV6-5 and TRBJ1-1, with D possibly being TRBD1 (5 bases). CDR3 length: 11 amino acids. Looked up from germline, CDR1 is MNHEY and CDR2 is SVGAGI. The V end was cut by 7 bases, the J end by 5 bases, with 8 bases between. The CDR3: CASIRQTEAFF. In nucleotides, the CDR3 is TGTGCCAGCATAAGACAGACTGAAGCTTTCTTT.

The chain employs TRBV24-1 and TRBJ2-5, with D unclear. V lost 5 bases and J 1 base, leaving 10 bases between the germline ends. The CDR3 is made up of 14 amino acids. Germline V gene lookup returns CDR1 KGHDR and CDR2 SFDVKD. CDR3 coding DNA: TGTGCCACCAGTGTCCCAAATGCCCAAGAGACCCAGTACTTC. Translation gives CATSVPNAQETQYF.

This clonotype was seen a few times. V and J are TRBV28 and TRBJ2-7, with TRBD1 as a possible D gene (5 bases). Trimming removed 3 bases from V and 3 bases from J, with 9 bases in between. CDR1 MDHEN and CDR2 SYDVKM come from the germline V gene. The CDR3 is 13 amino acids. This CDR3 reads CASSLQDSYEQYF. Written as DNA, the CDR3 is TGTGCCAGCAGTTTGCAAGACAGCTACGAGCAGTACTTC.

This clonotype occurred many times. V usage is TRBV7-8 and J usage is TRBJ1-1, with D tentatively TRBD1 (5 bases). V was shortened by 1 base and J by 4 bases, with 7 bases between the two germline ends. Germline V CDR1 and CDR2: SGHVS, FQNEAQ. CDR3 length: 13 residues. The CDR3 nucleotides read TGTGCCAGCAGCTTAGGAGGGGTCACTGAAGCTTTCTTT. It yields the protein CASSLGGVTEAFF.

The chain couples TRBV19 to TRBJ2-3, with TRBD1 identical over 7 bases. Per the germline V gene, CDR1 is LNHDA and CDR2 is SQIVND (reference sequence). This CDR3 spans 16 amino acids. Trimming cost V 5 bases and J 6 bases; bases outside gene matches: 14. As DNA, the CDR3 is TGTGCCAGTAGTTCGCCGGGACAGCGGTTGAAGGATACGCAGTATTTT. Protein sequence: CASSSPGQRLKDTQYF.

This chain joins TRBV4-2 and TRBJ2-1, with 14 bases identical to TRBD2. Germline V gives CDR1 LGHNA, CDR2 YNFKEQ. This CDR3 has 16 residues. Trimming at V came to 0 bases and at J to 9 bases, leaving 4 bases not matched to a gene. This CDR3 reads CASSQDGTSGRAEQFF. For the CDR3, the DNA is TGTGCCAGCAGCCAAGATGGGACTAGCGGGAGAGCTGAGCAGTTCTTC.